This T cell receptor (beta chain) was sequenced in a study of T cell responses to AZD1222 COVID-19 vaccine (dated by TCRdb to 2020 to 2023). In the study overall: AZD1222 recipients given second doses at about 4 weeks or at about 12 weeks were pooled, since spike-specific TCR depth and breadth were not found to differ between the two schedules. A total of around 240 trial participants underwent TCR sequencing, of whom 207 received two doses of AZD1222 and some 26 received two doses of the MenACWY control vaccine. Trial participants were enrolled by age into 18-55, 56-69 and 70-plus year subgroups, with around 140, 26 and 57 TCR-sequenced participants respectively. Points the paper makes about the study in general: The vaccine-associated CD4 TCRs covered the entire spike protein, and the dominant responses fell in regions 160-218 and 743-854. Participants were mostly white British, with more females than males. The authors suggested clonal diversity may have been underestimated. The 56-69-year group was small, and its depth increase did not reach significance, likely because of low power. Because no day 14 peak-response samples were available, repertoires were characterized only after the peak T cell response. Conclusions about previously exposed vaccinees are limited, since just a handful of AZD1222 recipients were seropositive for SARS-CoV-2 at baseline. After two AZD1222 doses, spike-specific TCR breadth and depth were significantly higher than at day 0 and than in MenACWY recipients. Epitopes outside the regions mutated in the B.1.351 and B.1.1.7 variants were reportedly recognized by nearly half of the unique spike-specific TCRs.

From the cysteine up to the phenylalanine, the CDR3 has a length of 14 residues. CDR3 DNA is the only sequence kept; it has 42 bases, read in frame from the first base. Relative to germline, V is missing 2 bases and J is missing 3 bases, with 4 bases of the junction outside any gene match. CDR1 and CDR2 were assigned from the germline V gene as LGHNA and YNFKEQ. A remark on this clone: Its specific antigen is unknown. It has no much larger one-base neighbor in the sample; base qualities were not kept.

The time point label, read with the paper, signifies: baseline before first vaccination. Vaccinee samples came from UK trials COV001 and COV002, including a single-blind randomized controlled phase 2/3 trial of AZD1222 (ChAdOx1 nCoV-19) in healthy adults. For TCRbeta chain sequencing, PBMC samples were collected from trial participants at day 0 and at day 28 after the second dose. The CDR3 regions of human TCRbeta chains were subjected to immunosequencing. Under the source paper's analysis protocol: TCRs in the repertoires were matched against a reference library of SARS-CoV-2-specific TCRs that had been generated with the MIRA antigen-specificity platform. Breadth was defined as the fraction of unique TCRs that were SARS-CoV-2-associated. Depth was defined as the fraction of total T cells that were SARS-CoV-2-associated. Using the MIRA data, every spike-specific TCR was mapped to the spike region that the TCR reacted to and assigned to either a CD4 or a CD8 class. Log10-transformed breadth and depth values were compared by one-way ANOVA with Sidak's multiple comparisons tests. Not all clones reach the TCRdb copy of this immuneACCESS table, which keeps in-frame sequences only. Checked studies attribute under half of the gap to unresolved V genes and leave the rest unexplained. The DNA gave D and trimming, while V, J and clone size come from that table. The sample contains around 100,000 clones, 90% of them found a single time. Over 7.5% of the sample goes to the ten largest clones.

This specimen consisted of peripheral blood, obtained on day 0 of AZD1222 vaccination. This chain is built from TRBV4-2 and TRBJ2-7; 7 middle bases align to TRBD1. The receptor was derived from an adult in good health. The nucleotide sequence reads TGTGCCAGCAGCCAACTGACAGGGCTCTACGAGCAGTACTTC. Translated, it reads CASSQLTGLYEQYF.